Below are 4 T cell receptor beta chains sequenced from a single sample in a study of shared clonotypes between healthy human individuals. Using immunoSEQ multiplex PCR, the repertoire was profiled, and TCRdb retains in-frame clones only, with some absent. Among about 1 million clones, approximately 72% were seen once, and the ten largest hold roughly 1.4%. The sequencing sample was made of memory CD4+ T cells sorted from blood. Subset given: CD45RA-negative fraction. The receptors originated from a man between 18 and 29 years old in good health.

The chain is built from TRBV25-1 and TRBJ2-7; 10 nucleotides match TRBD2. The CDR3 runs 14 residues. CDR1 and CDR2 (germline): MGHDK, SYGVNS. V lost 5 bases, J lost 7 bases, and 8 bases stayed unmatched. The CDR3 DNA reads as TGTGCCAGCAGTCCGCTAGCGGGAGCGCGTGAGCAGTACTTC. It yields the protein CASSPLAGAREQYF.

This clone was detected a few times. It is likely a read error: a sequence one base away is far more abundant. Other DNA sequences in the sample encode the same CDR3. The chain recombines TRBV5-1 with TRBJ2-7, with D unclear. The CDR3 covers 11 residues. Germline lookup yields CDR1 SGHRS and CDR2 YFSETQ. With 4 bases removed from V and 0 bases from J, the gap between germline ends came to 2 bases. CDR3 bases: TGCGCCAGCAGCGACTCCTACGAGCAGTACTTC. Its protein product is CASSDSYEQYF. Supplemented by reference TRBV5-1 and TRBJ2-7, the full variable domain reads KAGVTQTPRYLIKTRGQQVTLSCSPISGHRSVSWYQQTPGQGLQFLFEYFSETQRNKGNFPGRFSGRQFSNSRSEMNVSTLELGDSALYLCASSDSYEQYFGPGTRLTVT.

This clone appeared a single time. The identical CDR3 is also encoded by other nucleotide sequences in the sample. The chain is built from TRBV6-5 and TRBJ1-5, with D tentatively TRBD1 (5 bases). The CDR3 sequence is 14 residues long. Trimming pared 2 bases from V and 3 bases from J, leaving 8 bases between. Germline CDR1 is MNHEY and CDR2 is SVGAGI. The CDR3 nucleotides are TGTGCCAGCAGTTACGGGGGACTCAATCAGCCCCAGCATTTT. Protein sequence: CASSYGGLNQPQHF.

This clone was detected only a few times. The V gene is TRBV9, the J gene TRBJ2-2; no reliable D call. V lost 2 bases and J lost 4, with 9 bases in between. From germline, CDR1 is SGDLS and CDR2 YYNGEE. The CDR3 totals 14 residues. CDR3 residues: CASSVSSGTGELFF. CDR3 bases: TGTGCCAGCAGCGTTTCGTCGGGCACCGGGGAGCTGTTTTTT.